One sample yielded the 12 T cell receptor beta chains listed below, sequenced in a study of blood T cell repertoires in COVID-19 (dated by TCRdb to the early 2020s). The method was the immunoSEQ multiplex PCR assay. TCRdb took over this immuneACCESS table, retaining in-frame rearrangements with V and J assigned. Such tables are incomplete; in checked studies, under half of the missing clones stem from an unresolved V gene, and the remainder is unexplained. This sample holds 200,000 to 250,000 clones; around 90% were observed only once. Over 13% of the sample goes to the ten largest clones. Sequencing was done on a sample of PBMCs or T cells enriched from blood (not recorded which). Receptor source: a young man who had been exposed to COVID-19.

This rearrangement joins TRBV9 to TRBJ2-5; D is perhaps TRBD1 (5 bases). Trimming took off 3 bases at V and 5 bases at J, with 17 bases between the two ends. This CDR3 contains 15 residues. The germline CDR1 and CDR2 sequences are SGDLS and YYNGEE. The CDR3 nucleotides read TGTGCCAGCAGCGCCGCCGGTAGCCAGGGCGAGACCCAGTACTTC. This sequence encodes CASSAAGSQGETQYF.

The rearrangement uses TRBV4-2 and TRBJ1-6; no reliable D call. Germline CDR1 and CDR2: LGHNA and YNFKEQ. With 2 bases removed from V and 9 bases from J, the gap between germline ends came to 8 bases. CDR3 length: 13 residues. DNA for the CDR3: TGTGCCAGCAGCCAATCCCCCCGTTCACCCCTCCACTTT. It translates to CASSQSPRSPLHF.

The chain joins TRBV21-1 to TRBJ1-1; the table's D call, TRBD1, has no DNA check behind it. TRBV21-1 is termed a pseudogene. This CDR3 is 14 amino acids long. For the CDR3, the DNA is TGTGCCAGCAGCAGGTACAGGTGGAACACTGAAGCTTTCTTT. Translation gives CASSRYRWNTEAFF.

DNA of the CDR3: TGTGCCAGCACTCGACTGACCCCATATTCACCCCTCCACTTT. The encoded protein is CASTRLTPYSPLHF. The chain carries TRBV7-9 and TRBJ1-6, with D hard to call. The CDR3 is 14 amino acids. Per the germline V gene, CDR1 is SEHNR and CDR2 is FQNEAQ (reference sequence). V was pared by 7 bases and J by 8 bases, with 15 bases between.

V is TRBV7-6 and J is TRBJ2-3, with D perhaps TRBD1 (5 bases). The V end was cut by 3 bases, the J end by 6 bases, with 13 bases between. The germline V gene has CDR1 SGHVS and CDR2 FNYEAQ. This CDR3 is 14 amino acids long. The CDR3 DNA sequence: TGTGCCAGCAGCTTGGACATCTTCGGTGATACGCAGTATTTT. It specifies CASSLDIFGDTQYF.

CDR3 residues: CASSKDLAVSNTEAFF. CDR3 DNA: TGTGCCAGCAGCAAAGATCTTGCGGTAAGCAACACTGAAGCTTTCTTT. The rearrangement uses TRBV21-1 and TRBJ1-1. TRBV21-1 corresponds to a pseudogene. CDR3 size: 16 residues.

This clone was picked up many times. The chain couples TRBV4-3 to TRBJ2-3; 9 positions agree with TRBD1. The CDR3 is 16 amino acids. Per the germline V gene, CDR1 is LGHNA and CDR2 is YSLEER. The trim removed 1 base at V and 4 bases at J, leaving 6 bases unmatched. The CDR3 bases are TGCGCCAGCAGCCAAGGGGACAGGGCGGTTGCAGATACGCAGTATTTT. This codes for CASSQGDRAVADTQYF.

The chain combines TRBV27 with TRBJ2-2, with D hard to call. This CDR3 region has 14 residues. Germline CDR1 is MNHEY and CDR2 is SMNVEV (reference sequence). In nucleotides, the CDR3 is TGTGCGCGCAAAGCGAGCGTTTACACCGGGGAGCTGTTTTTT. Its translation is CARKASVYTGELFF.

This clone was picked up a small number of times. This chain joins TRBV6-4 and TRBJ2-2; D remains ambiguous. Germline V gene lookup returns CDR1 MRHNA and CDR2 SNTAGT. V lost 4 bases and J lost 0, with 3 bases in between. The CDR3 runs 13 residues. The DNA of the CDR3 is TGTGCCAGCAGTGTAGCGAACACCGGGGAGCTGTTTTTT. As protein: CASSVANTGELFF.

In this sample, this clone turned up a few times. In DNA, the CDR3 is TGTGCCAGCAGTTATCCACCGGGACAGGGGGCCCTCCGCTACACCTTC. Translated: CASSYPPGQGALRYTF. V gene TRBV6-2 or TRBV6-3 combines with J gene TRBJ1-2; 12 bases align to TRBD1. The V segment lost 3 bases and the J segment 9 bases; nucleotides outside the gene matches: 11. CDR1 and CDR2 from the germline V gene are MNHEY and SVGEGT. The CDR3 extends over 16 amino acids.

The chain recombines TRBV5-1 with TRBJ2-1; D might be TRBD2 (5 bases). The V end was cut by 0 bases, the J end by 6 bases, with 10 bases between. Germline V CDR1 and CDR2: SGHRS, YFSETQ. There are 14 residues in the CDR3. The CDR3 loop reads CASSLAGKGNEQFF. In DNA, the CDR3 is TGCGCCAGCAGCTTGGCCGGGAAGGGCAATGAGCAGTTCTTC.

The chain uses TRBV19 and TRBJ1-1, with D possibly being TRBD1 (6 bases). Germline V CDR1 and CDR2: LNHDA, SQIVND (reference sequence). The CDR3 consists of 13 residues. V lost 10 bases and J lost 1, with 13 bases in between. The CDR3 spells CATKQGRNTEAFF. The CDR3 nucleotides read TGTGCCACCAAACAGGGTAGGAACACTGAAGCTTTCTTT.